The 29 T cell receptor beta chains listed next were all sequenced from one sample in a study of T-cell memory formation after mild COVID-19. TCRdb re-analysed the 5' RACE reads in MiXCR, keeping a single row per CDR3 protein. Of roughly 620,000 distinct CDR3 sequences listed, over 15% are singletons. Sequencing was done on a sample of PBMCs or a T cell subset sorted from them (not recorded which). These receptors originate from an adult woman who had mild COVID-19 (a few samples of this study predate the infection). Cell type and time point are not known.

J is TRBJ2-1 and V is TRBV24-1; tentative D call: TRBD2 (7 bases). Germline V gives CDR1 KGHDR, CDR2 SFDVKD. Trimming cost V 4 bases and J 5 bases, with 20 bases left between them. This CDR3 region has 17 residues. The CDR3 is CATSEGRGLAVNNEQFF. The CDR3 region has the DNA TGTGCCACCAGTGAGGGCCGGGGGCTAGCGGTTAACAATGAGCAGTTCTTC.

J is TRBJ2-2 and V is TRBV5-1; D gene ambiguous. The CDR3 has 14 amino acids. Per germline, CDR1 SGHRS and CDR2 YFSETQ. V dropped 4 bases and J dropped 7 bases, with 14 bases sitting between them. Here the CDR3 DNA reads TGCGCCAGCAGCGTCTCAGGAGTTAGCGGGGAGCTGTTTTTT. Translation gives CASSVSGVSGELFF.

The sample holds many counts of this clonotype. The chain links TRBV11-2 to TRBJ2-3; D perhaps matches TRBD2 (6 bases). The CDR3 has 14 residues. Trimming cost V 3 bases and J 4 bases, with 11 bases left between them. Germline lookup yields CDR1 SGHAT and CDR2 FQNNGV. The CDR3 loop is CASSFGRFADTQYF. The CDR3 DNA sequence: TGTGCCAGCAGCTTTGGGAGGTTTGCAGATACGCAGTATTTT.

This clonotype showed up just a few times. This chain connects TRBV5-1 to TRBJ2-3, with a tentative D call TRBD1 (6 bases). This CDR3 region has 15 residues. Germline-derived CDR1 and CDR2 are SGHRS and YFSETQ. Deletions cut 3 bases from V and 5 bases from J, with 16 bases between. The CDR3 nucleotides are TGCGCCAGCAGCTCGACCGGGACAACAGGAGATACGCAGTATTTT. Translation: CASSSTGTTGDTQYF.

This clonotype was recorded a few times. The rearrangement joins TRBV7-9 to TRBJ1-1, with D possibly matching TRBD1 (5 bases). This CDR3 has 15 amino acids. V was cut by 6 bases and J by 5 bases, with 19 bases left in between. CDR1 and CDR2 from the germline V gene are SEHNR and FQNEAQ (reference sequence). CDR3 sequence: CASSAMGPTQTEAFF. CDR3 DNA: TGTGCCAGCAGTGCCATGGGGCCTACCCAGACTGAAGCTTTCTTT.

CDR3 coding DNA: TGCGCCAGCAGCCAAGAGCGGGGCCCGAACACCGGGGAGCTGTTTTTT. Translating gives CASSQERGPNTGELFF. This chain connects TRBV4-1 to TRBJ2-2; maybe TRBD2 (6 bases). The CDR3 consists of 16 residues. Germline V gene lookup returns CDR1 MGHRA and CDR2 YSYEKL. Trimming cost V 0 bases and J 0 bases, with 8 bases left between them.

This clonotype was counted between two and nine times. J is TRBJ2-7 and V is TRBV7-9; D possibly matches TRBD1 or TRBD2 (6 bases each). Germline V CDR1 and CDR2: SEHNR, FQNEAQ (reference sequence). There are 14 residues in the CDR3. The V gene lost 4 bases and the J gene lost 2 bases, with 12 bases spanning the gap. The CDR3 DNA follows: TGTGCCAGCAGCTCGACGAGGGGGGCCTACGAGCAGTACTTC. Translation gives CASSSTRGAYEQYF.

The rearrangement uses TRBV5-1 and TRBJ1-1, with D possibly being TRBD1 (6 bases). Germline CDR1 reads SGHRS; CDR2 reads YFSETQ. The V end was cut by 4 bases, the J end by 4 bases, with 17 bases between. The CDR3 spans 15 residues. The CDR3 sequence: CASSPNLGGTTEAFF. CDR3 nucleotides: TGCGCCAGCAGCCCGAACCTCGGGGGCACCACTGAAGCTTTCTTT. Full variable domain (missing parts from reference TRBV5-1 and TRBJ1-1): KAGVTQTPRYLIKTRGQQVTLSCSPISGHRSVSWYQQTPGQGLQFLFEYFSETQRNKGNFPGRFSGRQFSNSRSEMNVSTLELGDSALYLCASSPNLGGTTEAFFGQGTRLTVV.

The gene calls are TRBV5-6 and TRBJ2-5, with TRBD1 identical over 11 bases. The V and J ends lost 4 bases and 7 bases, in that order; junction bases with no gene match: 6. The CDR3 is made up of 14 amino acids. CDR1 is SGHDT and CDR2 is YYEEEE in the germline V gene. This chain's CDR3 is CASSADRGLGTQYF. The CDR3 nucleotides are TGTGCCAGCAGCGCGGACAGGGGGCTTGGGACCCAGTACTTC.

In this sample, this clonotype turned up many times. This sequence joins TRBV29-1 and TRBJ2-1; D perhaps matches TRBD1 (5 bases). V was clipped by 7 bases and J by 8 bases, with 21 bases between them. The CDR3 is made up of 14 amino acids. Germline assignment: CDR1 SQVTM and CDR2 ANQGSEA. DNA for the CDR3: TGCAGCGCCCGAGACAGATTAGGTATTGATGAGCAGTTCTTC. Translation gives CSARDRLGIDEQFF.

The rearrangement joins TRBV4-2 to TRBJ1-5; possibly TRBD1 for D (6 bases). The germline V gene encodes CDR1 LGHNA and CDR2 YNFKEQ. The CDR3 is 15 residues long. V lost 0 bases, J lost 9 bases, and 15 bases lay in between. CDR3 nucleotide sequence: TGTGCCAGCAGCCAAGAGGGGGCGGGCGATACGCCCCAGCATTTT. Protein sequence: CASSQEGAGDTPQHF.

The chain couples TRBV6-2 or TRBV6-3 to TRBJ2-7; no definite D call. This CDR3 is 12 amino acids long. The germline V gene has CDR1 MNHEY and CDR2 SVGEGT. Trimming shortened V by 5 bases and J by 10 bases, and 15 bases separated the two germline ends. DNA for the CDR3: TGTGCCAGCAGTGAGCCACAAGGAAAACAGTACTTC. Translated, it gives CASSEPQGKQYF.

The rearrangement joins TRBV5-1 to TRBJ2-1, with D hard to call. The CDR3 is 13 amino acids. The V and J ends lost 0 bases and 8 bases respectively, with 9 bases between them. In germline, CDR1 is SGHRS, CDR2 YFSETQ. CDR3: CASSLATPDEQFF. CDR3 nucleotide sequence: TGCGCCAGCAGCTTGGCAACCCCCGATGAGCAGTTCTTC.

This clonotype was picked up many times. The chain uses TRBV7-9 and TRBJ1-1; D gene unclear. The CDR3 extends over 11 amino acids. Looked up from germline, CDR1 is SEHNR and CDR2 is FQNEAQ (reference sequence). V gave up 6 bases and J gave up 0 bases, with 2 bases separating them. Here the CDR3 DNA reads TGTGCCAGCAGACTGAACACTGAAGCTTTCTTT. Translating it yields CASRLNTEAFF.

The V call is TRBV5-1, the J call TRBJ2-7, with D perhaps matching TRBD2 (7 bases). The length of the CDR3 is 14 residues. Germline V gene sequence: CDR1 SGHRS, CDR2 YFSETQ. Trimming shortened V by 3 bases and J by 5 bases, and 15 bases separated the two germline ends. The CDR3 is CASSWPRGADEQYF. CDR3 bases: TGCGCCAGCAGCTGGCCCCGGGGGGCTGACGAGCAGTACTTC.

The table lists this clonotype with a few counts. This chain connects TRBV5-1 to TRBJ1-1, with D tentatively TRBD1 (6 bases). CDR3 length equals 15 residues. Trimming removed 4 bases from V and 1 base from J, with 14 bases in between. The germline V gene encodes CDR1 SGHRS and CDR2 YFSETQ. CDR3 sequence: CASSPPQGTNTEAFF. The CDR3 DNA reads TGCGCCAGCAGCCCACCACAGGGAACGAACACTGAAGCTTTCTTT.

This clonotype was counted between two and nine times. Since no conserved phenylalanine or tryptophan closes the CDR3, a read error is the likely cause. No DNA is shown, since the ends of the CDR3 on it are uncertain; the CDR3 is the one TCRdb lists. The chain joins TRBV7-6 to TRBJ2-1; TRBD1, the D gene given by the table, was not confirmed from the DNA. Germline CDR1 SGHVS, CDR2 FNYEAQ. 8 amino acids form the CDR3, both terminal residues included. CDR3 loop: CASNGGGR.

This chain links TRBV30 with TRBJ1-2; D is unclear. The CDR3 contains 13 residues. V gave up 0 bases and J gave up 5 bases, with 10 bases separating them. CDR1 is GTSNPN, CDR2 SVGIG, per germline (reference sequence). CDR3 in amino acids: CAWSVGVGYGYTF. Here the CDR3 DNA reads TGTGCCTGGAGTGTGGGTGTCGGATATGGCTACACCTTC.

This clonotype was counted only a few times. J is TRBJ2-7 and V is TRBV4-3, with D tentatively TRBD2 (5 bases). Germline CDR1 and CDR2: LGHNA and YSLEER. With 1 base removed from V and 5 bases from J, the gap between germline ends came to 15 bases. The CDR3 contains 15 residues. In nucleotides, the CDR3 is TGCGCCAGCAGCCAAGGCACCACTAGTTCCGACGAGCAGTACTTC. It is translated as CASSQGTTSSDEQYF.

The DNA for the CDR3 is TGTGCCAGCAGCCAATGGGGCGGGCTGAGCTCCTACAATGAGCAGTTCTTC. This encodes CASSQWGGLSSYNEQFF. This chain connects TRBV3-1 to TRBJ2-1, with D perhaps assigned TRBD1 or TRBD2 (5 bases each). The V gene's germline CDR1 is LGHDT and CDR2 YNNKEL (reference sequence). The CDR3 spans 17 residues. Trimming left V 2 bases short and J 0 bases short, with 14 bases between.

This clonotype was counted a few times. The chain links TRBV3-1 to TRBJ1-1, with 8 nucleotides matching TRBD1. The CDR3 contains 16 residues. Germline values: CDR1 LGHDT, CDR2 YNNKEL (reference sequence). Germline trimming cut 1 base from V and 10 bases from J; bases unmatched to any gene: 14. This chain's CDR3 is CASSQVQGQGAWRAFF. The CDR3 bases are TGTGCCAGCAGCCAAGTCCAAGGGCAGGGGGCCTGGAGAGCTTTCTTT.

The sample holds many counts of this clonotype. CDR3 in DNA: TGTGCCACACAAGGGTCGGGAGGGCCAAATGAGCAGTTCTTC. Residues: CATQGSGGPNEQFF. The chain joins TRBV27 to TRBJ2-1; 8 positions agree with TRBD2. CDR1 and CDR2 from the germline V gene are MNHEY and SMNVEV (reference sequence). The CDR3 spans 14 residues. Trimming cost V 10 bases and J 7 bases; bases outside gene matches: 12.

This clonotype has more than one count but fewer than ten. The chain couples TRBV4-1 to TRBJ1-5; possibly TRBD1 for D (5 bases). The CDR3 has 17 residues. V dropped 0 bases and J dropped 4 bases, with 16 bases sitting between them. Germline lookup yields CDR1 MGHRA and CDR2 YSYEKL. The CDR3 sequence is CASSQERAGTLNQPQHF. DNA for the CDR3: TGCGCCAGCAGCCAAGAACGGGCAGGGACCCTGAATCAGCCCCAGCATTTT.

The genes are TRBV13 and TRBJ2-5; D perhaps matches TRBD1 (5 bases). There are 13 residues in the CDR3. Germline V gene data show CDR1 as PRHDT and CDR2 as FYEKMQ (reference sequence). Trimming removed 1 base at V and 6 bases at J, with 9 bases between. The CDR3 sequence is CASSLVQGQTQYF. The CDR3 region has the DNA TGTGCCAGCAGCTTAGTCCAGGGTCAGACCCAGTACTTC.

This clonotype was detected only a few times. This chain links TRBV6-6 with TRBJ2-4, with 9 bases lining up with TRBD1. V lost 5 bases, J lost 4 bases, and 3 bases stayed unmatched. The CDR3 runs to 14 residues. Looked up from germline, CDR1 is MNHNY and CDR2 is SVGAGI (reference sequence). CDR3 region: CASSTGQGKNIQYF. The CDR3 DNA follows: TGTGCCAGCAGTACGGGACAGGGAAAAAACATTCAGTACTTC.

The table lists this clonotype with many counts. CDR3 sequence: CASSFGRGYEQYF. The DNA of the CDR3 is TGTGCCAGCAGTTTCGGCCGAGGCTACGAGCAGTACTTC. The chain employs TRBV27 and TRBJ2-7, with D unresolved. This CDR3 region has 13 residues. Germline CDR1 MNHEY, CDR2 SMNVEV (reference sequence). Trimming left V 3 bases short and J 3 bases short, with 9 bases between.

The chain uses TRBV4-1 and TRBJ2-7; D is ambiguous. The CDR3 totals 13 residues. Trimming left V 0 bases short and J 1 base short, with 4 bases between. Germline-derived CDR1 and CDR2 are MGHRA and YSYEKL. CDR3 bases: TGCGCCAGCAGCCAAGAACGTTCCTACGAGCAGTACTTC. Protein product: CASSQERSYEQYF.

This clonotype was seen only a few times. This chain joins TRBV3-1 and TRBJ2-7; possibly TRBD2 for D (6 bases). The ends were cut back, 4 bases at V and 5 bases at J, with 27 bases in the middle. This CDR3 is built from 18 residues. In germline, CDR1 is LGHDT, CDR2 YNNKEL (reference sequence). CDR3 nucleotides: TGTGCCAGCAGCCGTCAAAGACTTGATGGGACTGACGACGACGAGCAGTACTTC. Its translation is CASSRQRLDGTDDDEQYF.

The rearrangement joins TRBV6-5 to TRBJ2-1, with 16 bases identical to TRBD2. CDR1 MNHEY and CDR2 SVGAGI come from the germline V gene. The CDR3 extends over 16 amino acids. J lost 8 bases, V lost 6 bases, and 7 bases had no gene match. CDR3 protein: CASRGLAGGRTYEQFF. The CDR3 DNA reads TGTGCCAGCAGGGGACTAGCGGGAGGGCGAACCTATGAGCAGTTCTTC.